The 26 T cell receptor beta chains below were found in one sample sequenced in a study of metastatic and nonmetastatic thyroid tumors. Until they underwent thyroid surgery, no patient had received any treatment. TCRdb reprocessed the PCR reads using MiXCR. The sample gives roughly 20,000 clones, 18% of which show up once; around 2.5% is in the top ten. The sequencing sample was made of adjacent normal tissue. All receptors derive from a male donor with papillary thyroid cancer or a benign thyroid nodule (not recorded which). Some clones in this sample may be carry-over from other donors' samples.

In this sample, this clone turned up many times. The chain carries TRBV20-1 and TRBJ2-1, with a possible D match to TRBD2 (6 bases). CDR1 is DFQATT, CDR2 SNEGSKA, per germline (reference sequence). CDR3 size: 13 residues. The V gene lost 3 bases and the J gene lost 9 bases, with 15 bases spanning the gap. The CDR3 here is CSASRGFRSEQFF. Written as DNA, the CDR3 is TGCAGTGCTAGCCGGGGGTTCCGCAGTGAGCAGTTCTTC.

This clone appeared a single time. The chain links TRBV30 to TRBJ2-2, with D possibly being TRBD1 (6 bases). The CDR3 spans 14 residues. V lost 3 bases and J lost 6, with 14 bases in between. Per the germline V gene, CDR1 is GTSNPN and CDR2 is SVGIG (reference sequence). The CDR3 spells CAWSVGHFSGELFF. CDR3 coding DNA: TGTGCCTGGAGCGTGGGACATTTCTCCGGGGAGCTGTTTTTT.

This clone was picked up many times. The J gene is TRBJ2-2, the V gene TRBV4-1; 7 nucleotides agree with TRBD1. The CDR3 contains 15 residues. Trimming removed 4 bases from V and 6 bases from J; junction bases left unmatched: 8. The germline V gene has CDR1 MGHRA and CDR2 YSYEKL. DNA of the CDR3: TGCGCCAGCAGCCGCGACAGGGTTCGGCCCGGGGAGCTGTTTTTT. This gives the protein CASSRDRVRPGELFF.

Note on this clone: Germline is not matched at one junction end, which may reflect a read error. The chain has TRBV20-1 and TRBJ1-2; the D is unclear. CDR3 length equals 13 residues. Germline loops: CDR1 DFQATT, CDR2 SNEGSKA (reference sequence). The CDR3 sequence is CSAPPTEDHGYTF. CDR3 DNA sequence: TGTAGTGCCCCACCCACAGAGGATCATGGCTACACCTTC.

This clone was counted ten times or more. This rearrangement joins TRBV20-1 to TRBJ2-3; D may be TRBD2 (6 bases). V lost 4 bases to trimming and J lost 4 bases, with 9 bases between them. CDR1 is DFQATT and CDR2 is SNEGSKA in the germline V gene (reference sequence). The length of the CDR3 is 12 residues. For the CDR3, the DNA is TGCAGTGCTAAGCCGGGGGCAGATACGCAGTATTTT. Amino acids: CSAKPGADTQYF.

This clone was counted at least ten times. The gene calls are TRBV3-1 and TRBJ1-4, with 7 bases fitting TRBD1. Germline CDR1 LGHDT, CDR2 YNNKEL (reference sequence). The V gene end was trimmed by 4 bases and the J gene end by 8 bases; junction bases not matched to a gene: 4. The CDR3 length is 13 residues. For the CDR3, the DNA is TGTGCCAGCAGCCCCACAGGGGCCGAAAAACTGTTTTTT. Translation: CASSPTGAEKLFF.

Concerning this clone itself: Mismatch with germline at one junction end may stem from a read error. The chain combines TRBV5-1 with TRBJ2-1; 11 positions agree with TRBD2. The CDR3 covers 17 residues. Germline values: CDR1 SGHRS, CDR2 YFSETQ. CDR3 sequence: CASSLSLAGGIYNEQSF. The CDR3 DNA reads TGCGCCAGCAGCTTAAGCCTAGCGGGAGGAATCTACAATGAGCAGTCCTTC.

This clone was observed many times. CDR3: CASSIDLLTDTQYF. The CDR3 coding sequence is TGTGCCAGTAGTATAGATCTTCTGACAGATACGCAGTATTTT. The chain carries TRBV19 and TRBJ2-3; no reliable D call. Germline lookup yields CDR1 LNHDA and CDR2 SQIVND (reference sequence). V gave up 0 bases and J gave up 3 bases, with 7 bases separating them. The CDR3 runs 14 residues.

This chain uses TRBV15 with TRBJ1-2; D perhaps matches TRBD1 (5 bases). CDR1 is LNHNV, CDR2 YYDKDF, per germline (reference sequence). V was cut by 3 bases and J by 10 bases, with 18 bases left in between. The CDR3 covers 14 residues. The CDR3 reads CATSSLDGRGVYTF. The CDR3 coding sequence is TGTGCCACCAGCAGCTTAGACGGCCGGGGCGTCTACACCTTC.

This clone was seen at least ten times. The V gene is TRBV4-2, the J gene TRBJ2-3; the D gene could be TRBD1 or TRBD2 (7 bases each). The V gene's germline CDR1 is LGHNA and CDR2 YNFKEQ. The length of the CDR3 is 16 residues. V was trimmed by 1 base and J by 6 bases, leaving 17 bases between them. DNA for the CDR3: TGTGCCAGCAGCCAAGCCCCTCCAGGGGGGGAGGATACGCAGTATTTT. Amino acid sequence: CASSQAPPGGEDTQYF.

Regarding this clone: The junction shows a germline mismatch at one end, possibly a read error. The CDR3 nucleotides are TGTGCCAGCAGCCGACATATCTCCCACAATGAGCAGTTCTTC. It is translated as CASSRHISHNEQFF. V usage is TRBV6-2 or TRBV6-3 and J usage is TRBJ2-1; no reliable D call. Germline assignment: CDR1 MNHEY and CDR2 SVGEGT. This CDR3 is built from 14 residues.

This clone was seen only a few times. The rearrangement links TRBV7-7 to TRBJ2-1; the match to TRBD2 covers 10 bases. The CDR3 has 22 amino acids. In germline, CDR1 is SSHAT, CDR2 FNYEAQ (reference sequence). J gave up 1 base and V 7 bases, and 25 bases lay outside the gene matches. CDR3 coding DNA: TGTGCCAGCAACCCTTTCCTTGGGGGGACTAGCGAGCCTGTCGAGTCCTACAATGAGCAGTTCTTC. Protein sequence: CASNPFLGGTSEPVESYNEQFF.

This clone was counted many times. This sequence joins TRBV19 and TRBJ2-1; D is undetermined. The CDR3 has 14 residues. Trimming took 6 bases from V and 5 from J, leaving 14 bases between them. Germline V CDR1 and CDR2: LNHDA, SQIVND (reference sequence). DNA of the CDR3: TGTGCCAGTAGCACCGAGCTTGCCAACAATGAGCAGTTCTTC. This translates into CASSTELANNEQFF. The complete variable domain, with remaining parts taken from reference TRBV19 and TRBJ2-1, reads DGGITQSPKYLFRKEGQNVTLSCEQNLNHDAMYWYRQDPGQGLRLIYYSQIVNDFQKGDIAEGYSVSREKKESFPLTVTSAQKNPTAFYLCASSTELANNEQFFGPGTRLTVL.

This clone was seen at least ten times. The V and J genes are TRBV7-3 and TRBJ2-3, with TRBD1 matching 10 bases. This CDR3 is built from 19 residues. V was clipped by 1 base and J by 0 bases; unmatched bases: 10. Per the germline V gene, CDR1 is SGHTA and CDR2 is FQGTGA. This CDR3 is CASSLRDRGRSSSTDTQYF. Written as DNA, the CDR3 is TGTGCCAGCAGCTTAAGGGACAGGGGCCGTTCCTCTAGCACAGATACGCAGTATTTT.

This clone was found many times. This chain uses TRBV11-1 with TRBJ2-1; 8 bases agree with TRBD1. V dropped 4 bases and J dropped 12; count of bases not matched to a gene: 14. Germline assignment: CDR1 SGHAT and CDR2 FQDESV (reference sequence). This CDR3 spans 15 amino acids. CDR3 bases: TGTGCCAGCAGCTGGCAAAATACAGGGGGGTCTTCGCAGTTCTTC. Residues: CASSWQNTGGSSQFF.

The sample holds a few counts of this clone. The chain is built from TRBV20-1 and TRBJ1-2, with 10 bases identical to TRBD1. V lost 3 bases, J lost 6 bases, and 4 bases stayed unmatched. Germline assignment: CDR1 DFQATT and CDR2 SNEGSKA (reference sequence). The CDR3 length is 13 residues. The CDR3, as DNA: TGCAGTGCTAGGGACGGGACAGGGGATGGCTACACCTTC. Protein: CSARDGTGDGYTF.

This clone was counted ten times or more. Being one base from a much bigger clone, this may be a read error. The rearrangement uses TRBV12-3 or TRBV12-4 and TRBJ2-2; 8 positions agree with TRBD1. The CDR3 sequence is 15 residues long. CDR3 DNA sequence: TGTGCCAGCAGTTTAACAGGGGGATACACCGGGGAGCTGGTTTTT. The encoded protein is CASSLTGGYTGELVF.

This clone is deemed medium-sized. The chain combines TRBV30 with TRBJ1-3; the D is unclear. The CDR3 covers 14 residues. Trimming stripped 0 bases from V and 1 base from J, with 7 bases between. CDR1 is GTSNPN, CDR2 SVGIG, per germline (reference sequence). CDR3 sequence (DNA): TGTGCCTGGAGTGTTTTCGGTTCTGGAAACACCATATATTTT. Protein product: CAWSVFGSGNTIYF.

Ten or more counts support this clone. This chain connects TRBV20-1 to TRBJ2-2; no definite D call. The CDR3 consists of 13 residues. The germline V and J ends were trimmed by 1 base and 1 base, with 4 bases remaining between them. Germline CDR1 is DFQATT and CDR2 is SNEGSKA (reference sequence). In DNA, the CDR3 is TGCAGTGCTAGAGCGGGGAACACCGGGGAGCTGTTTTTT. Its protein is CSARAGNTGELFF.

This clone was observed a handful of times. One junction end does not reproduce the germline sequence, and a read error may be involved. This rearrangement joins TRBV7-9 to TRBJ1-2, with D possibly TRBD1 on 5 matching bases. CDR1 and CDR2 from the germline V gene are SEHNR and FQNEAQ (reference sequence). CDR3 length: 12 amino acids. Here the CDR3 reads CVSSQTDYVYTF. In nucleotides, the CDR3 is TGTGTCAGCAGCCAGACAGACTATGTCTACACCTTC.

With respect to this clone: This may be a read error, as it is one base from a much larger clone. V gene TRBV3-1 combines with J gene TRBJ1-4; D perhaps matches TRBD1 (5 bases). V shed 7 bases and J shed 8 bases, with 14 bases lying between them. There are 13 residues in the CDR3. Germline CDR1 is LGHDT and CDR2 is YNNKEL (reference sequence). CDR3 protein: CASIHPPGEKLFF. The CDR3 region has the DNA TGTGCCAGCATCCACCCTCCAGGGGAAAAACTGTTTTTT.

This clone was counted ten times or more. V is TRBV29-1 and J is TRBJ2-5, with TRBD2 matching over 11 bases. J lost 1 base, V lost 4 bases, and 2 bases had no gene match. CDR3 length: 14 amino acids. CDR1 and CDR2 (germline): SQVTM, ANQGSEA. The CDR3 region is CSVVSGGAQETQYF. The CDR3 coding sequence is TGCAGCGTTGTTAGCGGGGGGGCCCAAGAGACCCAGTACTTC.

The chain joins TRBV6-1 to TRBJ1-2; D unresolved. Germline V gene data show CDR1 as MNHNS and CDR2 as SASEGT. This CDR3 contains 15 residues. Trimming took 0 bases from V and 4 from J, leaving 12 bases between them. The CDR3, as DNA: TGTGCCAGCAGTGAAGCATCACAAGGACGCTATGGCTACACCTTC. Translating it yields CASSEASQGRYGYTF.

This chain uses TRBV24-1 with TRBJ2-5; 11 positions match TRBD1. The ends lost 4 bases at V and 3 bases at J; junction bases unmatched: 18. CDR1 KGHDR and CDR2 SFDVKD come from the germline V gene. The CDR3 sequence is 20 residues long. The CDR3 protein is CATSDPRRDRGDLRKETQYF. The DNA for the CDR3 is TGTGCCACCAGTGACCCAAGAAGGGACAGGGGGGACCTACGGAAAGAGACCCAGTACTTC.

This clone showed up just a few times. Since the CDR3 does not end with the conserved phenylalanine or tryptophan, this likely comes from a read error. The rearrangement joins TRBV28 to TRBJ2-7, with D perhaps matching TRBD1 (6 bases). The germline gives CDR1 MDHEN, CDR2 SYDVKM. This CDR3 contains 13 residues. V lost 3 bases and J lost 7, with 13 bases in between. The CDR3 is CASSLFQGNEQYS. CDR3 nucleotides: TGTGCCAGCAGTTTGTTTCAGGGGAATGAGCAGTACTCC.

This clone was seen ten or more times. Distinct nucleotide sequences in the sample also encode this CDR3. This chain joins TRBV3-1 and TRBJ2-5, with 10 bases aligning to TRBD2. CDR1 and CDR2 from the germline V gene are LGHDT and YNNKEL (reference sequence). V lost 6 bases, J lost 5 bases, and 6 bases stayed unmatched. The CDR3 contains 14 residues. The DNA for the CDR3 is TGTGCCAGCAGGCTCCTTAGCGGGGGGGAGACCCAGTACTTC. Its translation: CASRLLSGGETQYF.